The clone carrying this TCR beta chain was observed many times. Antigen unknown. This entry comes from a study of T cells after yellow fever vaccination. Study results and limitations: The appearance of a small share of clonotypes in both CD4 and CD8 compartments was observed. Detected again after the booster were most primary-vaccination clones, at roughly 95% CD4 and roughly 88% CD8. Although the secondary response was weaker, it peaked faster, at day 5 versus 15.

The 5'RACE template-switching step produced TCR cDNA and added a universal primer site and UMIs. A single record per CDR3 protein comes from TCRdb applying MiXCR to the 5' RACE reads. Here the sample spans approximately 340,000 distinct CDR3 sequences, about 9.5% being singletons. This CDR3 region has 14 residues. With 0 bases removed from V and 0 bases from J, the gap between germline ends came to 3 bases. J is TRBJ1-3 and V is TRBV12-3 or TRBV12-4; D gene unclear. This clonotype was obtained from a man younger than 35 who received the YFV17D yellow fever vaccine. The material was PBMCs, obtained on the day of the first yellow fever vaccination. CDR3 sequence (DNA): TGTGCCAGCAGTTTAGCAGGCTCTGGAAACACCATATATTTT. Amino acid sequence: CASSLAGSGNTIYF.